This record looks at one TCR beta chain sequence and its context. Antigen unknown. One end of the junction varies from germline; a read error may be responsible. This sample was taken from a study of T cell repertoires in cytomegalovirus infection. Across the study: Recently identified HLA-C-restricted CMV epitopes were used, and well-studied HLA-B-restricted CMV epitopes were used as well. Both a matching HLA type and CMV infection were indicated by public TCR beta signatures.

The CDR3 consists of 13 residues. Germline V gene lookup returns CDR1 MGHRA and CDR2 YSYEKL. TCRdb independently ran MiXCR on the reads; one entry per CDR3 protein. Of some 920,000 distinct CDR3 sequences listed, roughly a third are singletons. Sequenced here: cultured CD8+ T cells from PBMCs, sampled from culture after CMV antigen stimulation. The chain couples TRBV4-1 to TRBJ1-3; D call uncertain. This clonotype was obtained from a human donor in good health (CMV status not recorded). Some clones in this sample may be carry-over from other donors' samples. The CDR3 sequence is CVSSPGSGNTIYF. CDR3 sequence (DNA): TGTGTCAGCAGCCCGGGGAGTGGAAACACCATATATTTT.